This TCR beta chain was sequenced for a study of T cell changes during pregnancy in multiple sclerosis (dated by TCRdb to the late 2010s). Concerning the study at large: The study looked at changes in the T cell repertoire across pregnancy in women with multiple sclerosis.

With respect to this clone: What this receptor recognizes is not known. No much larger clonotype is one base removed from it; base qualities were not supplied.

The library relied on the immunoSEQ multiplex PCR assay. Entries here come from immuneACCESS through TCRdb and include only in-frame sequences with V and J called. Some clones fail to appear in such tables; in the studies checked, an unresolved V gene covers under half of the shortfall, and the cause of the remainder is unknown. The sample contains around 66,000 clones, roughly 90% of them found a single time. Clones ranked in the top ten supply 3.3% of the sample. CDR1 SGDLS and CDR2 YYNGEE were looked up in the germline V gene. From the cysteine up to the phenylalanine, the CDR3 has a length of 18 residues. This entry keeps only the CDR3 DNA: 54 bases, framed from base 1. Cut back by 0 bases and 0 bases, the V and J ends lie 16 bases apart.

This TCR was sampled from a female donor in good health, enrolled as a control in a pregnancy study. The rearrangement joined TRBV9 to TRBJ2-1; the D gene is unclear. The sample consisted of peripheral blood, taken in the first trimester of pregnancy. The DNA sequence follows: TGTGCCAGCAGCGTAGTGGCCAGGATCCCCAGCTCCTACAATGAGCAGTTCTTC. This codes for CASSVVARIPSSYNEQFF.